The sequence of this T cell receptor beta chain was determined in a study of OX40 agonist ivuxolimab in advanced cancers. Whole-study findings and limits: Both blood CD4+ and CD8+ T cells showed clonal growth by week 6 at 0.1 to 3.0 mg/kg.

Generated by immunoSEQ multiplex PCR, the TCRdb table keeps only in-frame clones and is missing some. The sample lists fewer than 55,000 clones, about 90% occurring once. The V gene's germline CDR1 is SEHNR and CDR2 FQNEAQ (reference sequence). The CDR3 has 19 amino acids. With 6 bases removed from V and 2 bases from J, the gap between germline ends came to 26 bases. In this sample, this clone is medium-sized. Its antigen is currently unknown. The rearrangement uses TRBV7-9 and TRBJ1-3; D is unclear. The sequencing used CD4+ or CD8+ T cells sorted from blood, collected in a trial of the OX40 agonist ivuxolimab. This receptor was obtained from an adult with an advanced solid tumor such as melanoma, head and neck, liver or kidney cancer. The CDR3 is CASRPSPSALLEAGNTIYF. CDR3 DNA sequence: TGTGCCAGCAGACCGAGCCCTTCCGCACTGTTGGAGGCTGGAAACACCATATATTTT.